The following is a TCR beta chain sequence with its context. What it recognizes is unknown. Some clones are missing from TCRdb's copy, which holds only in-frame ones; the method was immunoSEQ multiplex PCR. The data hold approximately 650,000 clones, with just under 97% observed a single time. CDR3 length equals 14 residues. Germline CDR1 MNHEY, CDR2 SVGAGI. Trimming cost V 5 bases and J 5 bases; bases outside gene matches: 5. The sample is drawn from a study of shared clonotypes between healthy human individuals. Turning to the study itself: Researchers drew samples from two women and a few men aged 18 to 49. Study results and caveats: In general, naive subsets displayed greater estimated richness than memory subsets did.

CD45RO-negative, CCR7-positively selected cells formed the naive CD8 fraction, excluding terminally differentiated effector memory CD45RA+ cells. This chain uses TRBV6-5 with TRBJ2-7; 11 positions agree with TRBD1. Source material: naive CD8+ T cells sorted from blood. The clonotype was recovered from a woman aged 30 to 39 in good health. CDR3 bases: TGTGCCAGCAGTCCCCAGGGACAGGGGGACGAGCAGTACTTC. Translating gives CASSPQGQGDEQYF.